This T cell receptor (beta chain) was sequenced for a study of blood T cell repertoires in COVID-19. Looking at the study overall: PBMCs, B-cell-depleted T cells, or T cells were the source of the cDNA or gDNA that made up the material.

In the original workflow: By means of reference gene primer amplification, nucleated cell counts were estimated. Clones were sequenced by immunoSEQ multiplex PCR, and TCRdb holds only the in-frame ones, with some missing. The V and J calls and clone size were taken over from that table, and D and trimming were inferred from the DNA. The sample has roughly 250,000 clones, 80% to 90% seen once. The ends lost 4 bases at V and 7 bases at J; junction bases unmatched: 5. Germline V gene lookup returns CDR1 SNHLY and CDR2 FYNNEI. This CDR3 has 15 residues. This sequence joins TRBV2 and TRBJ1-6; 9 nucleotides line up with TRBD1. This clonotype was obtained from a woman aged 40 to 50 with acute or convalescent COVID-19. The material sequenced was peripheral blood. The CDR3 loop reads CASSVQGAGNSPLHF. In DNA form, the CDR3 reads TGTGCCAGCAGTGTACAGGGGGCGGGGAATTCACCCCTCCACTTT.